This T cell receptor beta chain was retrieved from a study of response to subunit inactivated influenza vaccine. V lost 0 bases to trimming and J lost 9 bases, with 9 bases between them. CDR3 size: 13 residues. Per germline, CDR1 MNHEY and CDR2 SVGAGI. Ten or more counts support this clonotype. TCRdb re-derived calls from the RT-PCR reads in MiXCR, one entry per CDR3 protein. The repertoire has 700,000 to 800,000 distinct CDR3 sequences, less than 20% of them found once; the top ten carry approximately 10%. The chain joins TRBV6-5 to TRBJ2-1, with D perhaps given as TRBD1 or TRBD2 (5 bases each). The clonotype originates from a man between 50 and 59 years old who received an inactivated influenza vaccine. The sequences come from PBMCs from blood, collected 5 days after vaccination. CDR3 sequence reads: CASSYSSGTEQFF. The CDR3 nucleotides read TGTGCCAGCAGTTACTCGTCTGGGACTGAGCAGTTCTTC.